The clone carrying this T cell receptor beta chain showed up just once. Antigen: not known. The data belong to a study of T cells in localized non-small cell lung cancer. Points from the study as a whole: Uninvolved adjacent lung, not tumor, had the highest T cell clonality. Greater T cell density in blood accompanied longer overall survival. Analysis by sequencing included only one tumor region, so heterogeneity remains possible. A median of around 60 of the top 100 tumor clones appeared in adjacent lung, which was paired and uninvolved.

Germline trimming cut 5 bases from V and 6 bases from J; bases unmatched to any gene: 9. Germline V lookup: CDR1 SEHNR, CDR2 FQNEAQ (reference sequence). There are 16 residues in the CDR3. Data came from immunoSEQ multiplex PCR; TCRdb stores just in-frame clones and leaves some out. The sample has 40,000 to 65,000 clones, roughly 84% seen once. The chain has TRBV7-9 and TRBJ2-2; 10 positions match TRBD1. The sequence was collected from a man aged 35-75 years with stage III lung adenocarcinoma. The source material was peripheral blood mononuclear cells, sampled before any cancer treatment. This chain's CDR3 is CASSATPGQGPGELFF. As DNA, the CDR3 is TGTGCCAGCAGCGCGACGCCGGGACAGGGGCCCGGGGAGCTGTTTTTT.